The table lists the clone carrying this T cell receptor beta chain with many counts. What it binds is not known. These data are taken from a study of metastatic and nonmetastatic thyroid tumors. Study context: For malignant and benign thyroid patients, tumor or nodule tissue and blood were the sources whose repertoires were compared. Whole-study findings and limits: A significant increase in TCR beta diversity was reportedly seen in malignant thyroid tumors relative to benign nodules, in blood and tumor.

In the authors' methods: The study built a papillary thyroid cancer distant-metastasis classifier from CDR3 differences across clinicopathological groups. TCRdb re-analyzed the PCR reads through MiXCR. The V and J calls were not made by the authors but by TCRdb's processing. This sample yields roughly 40,000 clones, of which about 15% are seen a single time; 8% to 10% belongs to the top ten. The entire patient cohort was treatment-naive prior to thyroid surgery. The CDR3 length is 15 residues. Trimming cost V 0 bases and J 2 bases, with 8 bases left between them. CDR1 and CDR2 (germline): SGHAT, FQNNGV.

The chain joins TRBV11-2 to TRBJ1-5; a weak D match, TRBD1 (5 bases). Source material: tumor tissue. The receptor's source is a female donor with papillary thyroid cancer or a benign thyroid nodule (not recorded which). Some clones in this sample may be carry-over from other donors' samples. The DNA of the CDR3 is TGTGCCAGCAGCTTAGAGGGACTGGGCAATCAGCCCCAGCATTTT. Translation: CASSLEGLGNQPQHF.